The next 10 T cell receptor beta chains were all read from a single sample in a study of control samples from healthy donors and cancer patients. Libraries were prepared by immunoSEQ multiplex PCR; TCRdb keeps only in-frame clonotypes and omits some of them. The sample lists some 200,000 clones, roughly 89% occurring once. Specimen: blood. The source is a woman under 40 in good health.

For the CDR3, the DNA is TGCGCCAGCTCGGACACGGGCGGCTACACCTTC. Translation: CASSDTGGYTF. The V and J genes are TRBV10-2 and TRBJ1-2, with D possibly being TRBD1 (5 bases). CDR1 and CDR2 (germline): WSHSY, SAAADI. V was pared by 8 bases and J by 8 bases, with 12 bases between. The CDR3 extends over 11 amino acids.

The V and J genes are TRBV10-3 and TRBJ2-7; TRBD1 matches 7 bases. The germline gives CDR1 ENHRY, CDR2 SYGVKD. Losses at the gene ends were 2 bases for V and 4 bases for J; bases not matched to a gene: 2. CDR3 size: 13 residues. The CDR3 protein is CAISEDRAYEQYF. CDR3 DNA sequence: TGTGCCATCAGTGAGGACAGGGCTTACGAGCAGTACTTC.

The V and J genes are TRBV7-2 and TRBJ1-6, with D unresolved. CDR1 is SGHTA, CDR2 FQGNSA, per germline. Between the trimmed V and J ends, which lost 5 bases and 4 bases, there was a span of 6 bases. The CDR3 totals 13 residues. The CDR3 DNA sequence: TGTGCCAGCAGCAGGGTTTATAATTCACCCCTCCACTTT. Amino acids: CASSRVYNSPLHF.

This clone appeared a single time. This sequence joins TRBV21-1 and TRBJ1-5; TRBD1 reflects the table's D call only, with no check against the DNA. TRBV21-1 is given as a pseudogene. CDR3 length equals 17 residues. The CDR3 loop reads CASSKVRTGVGNQPQHF. CDR3 in DNA: TGTGCCAGCAGCAAAGTTCGGACAGGGGTGGGGAATCAGCCCCAGCATTTT.

This clone has only a few counts. The gene calls are TRBV6-4 and TRBJ2-2; possibly TRBD2 for D (5 bases). Germline V lookup: CDR1 MRHNA, CDR2 SNTAGT. This CDR3 comprises 15 residues. Trimming left V 3 bases short and J 3 bases short, with 11 bases between. This chain's CDR3 is CASSEGSDDTGELFF. The CDR3 DNA follows: TGTGCCAGCAGTGAGGGTAGCGATGACACCGGGGAGCTGTTTTTT.

CDR3 residues: CASSSGLDTDTQYF. The DNA for the CDR3 is TGTGCCAGCAGCTCGGGACTAGACACAGATACGCAGTATTTT. The rearrangement joins TRBV27 to TRBJ2-3, with 8 bases lining up with TRBD2. The CDR3 spans 14 residues. Trimming cost V 6 bases and J 2 bases; bases outside gene matches: 4. CDR1 and CDR2 (germline): MNHEY, SMNVEV (reference sequence).

The chain uses TRBV13 and TRBJ2-3; 8 positions match TRBD2. The V segment lost 2 bases and the J segment 2 bases; nucleotides outside the gene matches: 12. Germline V gene lookup returns CDR1 PRHDT and CDR2 FYEKMQ (reference sequence). This CDR3 contains 18 residues. The CDR3 reads CASSLSPGQRGPTDTQYF. CDR3 DNA: TGTGCCAGCAGCTTATCTCCTGGCCAGCGGGGGCCCACAGATACGCAGTATTTT. The complete variable domain, with remaining parts taken from reference TRBV13 and TRBJ2-3, reads AAGVIQSPRHLIKEKRETATLKCYPIPRHDTVYWYQQGPGQDPQFLISFYEKMQSDKGSIPDRFSAQQFSDYHSELNMSSLELGDSALYFCASSLSPGQRGPTDTQYFGPGTRLTVL.

The V gene is TRBV7-9, the J gene TRBJ1-6; D not certain. With 1 base removed from V and 7 bases from J, the gap between germline ends came to 11 bases. The CDR3 length is 15 residues. Germline-derived CDR1 and CDR2 are SEHNR and FQNEAQ (reference sequence). CDR3 amino acids: CASSLGYIGNSPLHF. CDR3 bases: TGTGCCAGCAGCTTAGGGTACATTGGGAATTCACCCCTCCACTTT.

The J gene is TRBJ1-4, the V gene TRBV15, with D maybe TRBD1 (5 bases). Germline CDR1 reads LNHNV; CDR2 reads YYDKDF (reference sequence). V lost 3 bases, J lost 4 bases, and 9 bases lay in between. The CDR3 extends over 14 amino acids. The CDR3 reads CATSRTVVNEKLFF. CDR3 DNA: TGTGCCACCAGCAGGACAGTCGTTAATGAAAAACTGTTTTTT.

The V call is TRBV7-3, the J call TRBJ2-2, with 11 bases fitting TRBD2. The J segment lost 6 bases and the V segment lost 0 bases, leaving 6 bases of the junction unmatched. Germline loops: CDR1 SGHTA, CDR2 FQGTGA. CDR3 length: 17 amino acids. CDR3 protein: CASSLTPLAGGAGELFF. The CDR3 DNA sequence: TGTGCCAGCAGCTTAACGCCGCTAGCGGGAGGCGCCGGGGAGCTGTTTTTT.